This TCR beta chain was profiled in a study of response to subunit inactivated influenza vaccine. Study-wide results and limits: It was suggested by the authors that few new T cells are recruited by each seasonal influenza vaccination.

One entry per CDR3 protein results from TCRdb running MiXCR on the RT-PCR reads. This repertoire shows more than 200,000 distinct CDR3 sequences, more than 9% found once; its top ten account for 7.8%. In regard to this clonotype: Its target is not known.

The sequence came from a man aged 45-65 years who received an inactivated influenza vaccine. The sample consisted of non-naive T cells sorted from PBMCs, taken 14 days before vaccination.

CDR3 amino acids: CASSSRGLAGNEQFF. CDR3 in DNA: TGTGCCAGCAGTTCGCGAGGGCTAGCGGGTAATGAGCAGTTCTTC. The genes are TRBV12-3 or TRBV12-4 and TRBJ2-1; 8 bases agree with TRBD2. This CDR3 is built from 15 residues. J gave up 7 bases and V 4 bases, and 9 bases lay outside the gene matches.